The 4 T cell receptor beta chains below were found in one sample sequenced in a study of blood T cell repertoires in COVID-19. Sequencing used immunoSEQ multiplex PCR; TCRdb keeps in-frame clones, though not all of them. Among about 220,000 clones, around four fifths were seen once, and the ten largest hold about 15%. The specimen sequenced was PBMCs or T cells enriched from blood (not recorded which). The receptor source for this set is a man in his forties who had recovered from COVID-19.

This clone was recorded at least ten times. The CDR3 nucleotides read TGTGCCAGCAGCCAAGAGGGAGGCCTCGGGGAGGAAAAACTGTTTTTT. This translates into CASSQEGGLGEEKLFF. The V gene is TRBV4-2, the J gene TRBJ1-4; no clear D. The CDR3 spans 16 residues. The germline gives CDR1 LGHNA, CDR2 YNFKEQ. V shed 0 bases and J shed 8 bases, with 16 bases lying between them.

The chain links TRBV3-1 (or the pseudogene TRBV3-2) to TRBJ1-6; D remains ambiguous. V lost 0 bases and J lost 10, with 13 bases in between. The CDR3 sequence is 15 residues long. Germline CDR1 reads LGHDT; CDR2 reads YNNKEL (reference sequence). The CDR3 loop is CASSQDVISGSPLHF. CDR3 DNA: TGTGCCAGCAGCCAAGATGTAATCTCCGGGTCACCCCTCCACTTT.

In its sample, this clone was seen once. This chain uses TRBV4-1 with TRBJ1-1; D ambiguous. The germline gives CDR1 MGHRA, CDR2 YSYEKL. V lost 1 base, J lost 1 base, and 7 bases lay in between. The CDR3 has 14 amino acids. The CDR3 sequence is CASSQVAGNTEAFF. In nucleotides, the CDR3 is TGCGCCAGCAGCCAAGTCGCGGGGAACACTGAAGCTTTCTTT.

The chain couples TRBV5-5 to TRBJ1-1, with TRBD1 as a possible D gene (6 bases). CDR1 SGHKS and CDR2 YYEKEE come from the germline V gene (reference sequence). This CDR3 region has 12 residues. Trimming pared 5 bases from V and 11 bases from J, leaving 16 bases between. Written as DNA, the CDR3 is TGTGCCAGCAGACTGACGGGGGGCGCGGCTTTCTTT. Its translation is CASRLTGGAAFF.